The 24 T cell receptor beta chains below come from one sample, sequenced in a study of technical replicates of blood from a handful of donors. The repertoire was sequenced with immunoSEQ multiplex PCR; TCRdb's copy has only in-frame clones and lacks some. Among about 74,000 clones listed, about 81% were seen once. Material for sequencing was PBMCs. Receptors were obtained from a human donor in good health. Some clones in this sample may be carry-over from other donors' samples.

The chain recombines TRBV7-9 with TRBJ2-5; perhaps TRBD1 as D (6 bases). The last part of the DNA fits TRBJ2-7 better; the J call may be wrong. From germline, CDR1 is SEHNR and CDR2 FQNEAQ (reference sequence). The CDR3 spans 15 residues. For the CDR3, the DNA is TGTGCCAGCAGCCTCACAGGGTCGGGGCTCTACGAGCAGTACTTC. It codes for CASSLTGSGLYEQYF.

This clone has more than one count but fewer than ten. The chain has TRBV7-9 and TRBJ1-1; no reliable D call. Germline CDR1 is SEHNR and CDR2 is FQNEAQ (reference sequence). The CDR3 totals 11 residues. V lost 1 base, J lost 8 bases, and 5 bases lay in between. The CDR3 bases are TGTGCCAGCAGCTTAGATCCGGAAGCTTTCTTT. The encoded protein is CASSLDPEAFF.

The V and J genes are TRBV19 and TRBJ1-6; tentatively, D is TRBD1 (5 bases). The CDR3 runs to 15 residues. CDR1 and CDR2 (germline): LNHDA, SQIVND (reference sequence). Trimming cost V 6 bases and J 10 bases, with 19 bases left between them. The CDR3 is CASRRGELLDSPLHF. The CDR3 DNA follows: TGTGCCAGTAGAAGGGGTGAGTTGTTGGACTCACCCCTCCACTTT.

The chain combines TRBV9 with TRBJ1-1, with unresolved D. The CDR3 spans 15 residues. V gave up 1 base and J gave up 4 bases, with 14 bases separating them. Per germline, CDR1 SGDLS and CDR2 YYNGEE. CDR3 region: CASSVTPVPSTEAFF. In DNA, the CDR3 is TGTGCCAGCAGCGTAACCCCGGTACCGAGCACTGAAGCTTTCTTT.

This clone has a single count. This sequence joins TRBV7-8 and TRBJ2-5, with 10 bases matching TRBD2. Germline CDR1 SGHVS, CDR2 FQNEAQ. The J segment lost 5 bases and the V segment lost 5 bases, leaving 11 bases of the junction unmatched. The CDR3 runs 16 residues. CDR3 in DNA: TGTGCCAGCAGCCTACATGGAGCGGGAGGGCGCGAGACCCAGTACTTC. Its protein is CASSLHGAGGRETQYF.

The CDR3 protein is CASSLSREGYTF. The CDR3 DNA is TGTGCCAGCAGCTTATCTCGAGAGGGCTACACCTTC. This rearrangement joins TRBV7-8 to TRBJ1-2; D ambiguous. This CDR3 comprises 12 residues. Germline CDR1 is SGHVS and CDR2 is FQNEAQ. Trimming removed 2 bases at V and 8 bases at J, with 9 bases between.

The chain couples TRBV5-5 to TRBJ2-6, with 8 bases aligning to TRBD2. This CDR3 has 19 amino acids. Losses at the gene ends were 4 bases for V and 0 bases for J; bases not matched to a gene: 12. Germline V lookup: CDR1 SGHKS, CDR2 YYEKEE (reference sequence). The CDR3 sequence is CASSLREGGVVSGANVLTF. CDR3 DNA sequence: TGTGCCAGCAGCCTACGGGAGGGGGGGGTTGTCTCTGGGGCCAACGTCCTGACTTTC.

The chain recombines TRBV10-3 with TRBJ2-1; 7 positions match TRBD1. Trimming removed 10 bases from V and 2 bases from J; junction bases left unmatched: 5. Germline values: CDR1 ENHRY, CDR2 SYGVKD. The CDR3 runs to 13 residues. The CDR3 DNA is TGTGCCACCCGGGACAGCACCTACAATGAGCAGTTCTTC. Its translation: CATRDSTYNEQFF.

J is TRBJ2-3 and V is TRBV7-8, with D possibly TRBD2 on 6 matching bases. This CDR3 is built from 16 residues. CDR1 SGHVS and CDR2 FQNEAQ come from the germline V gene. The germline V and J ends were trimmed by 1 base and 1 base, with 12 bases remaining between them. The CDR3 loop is CASSLDRGVGTDTQYF. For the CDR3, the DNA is TGTGCCAGCAGCTTAGATCGCGGGGTGGGCACAGATACGCAGTATTTT.

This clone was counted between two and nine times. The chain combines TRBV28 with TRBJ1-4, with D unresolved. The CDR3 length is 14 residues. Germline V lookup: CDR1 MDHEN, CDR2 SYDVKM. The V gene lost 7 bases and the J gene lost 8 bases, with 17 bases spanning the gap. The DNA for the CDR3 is TGTGCCAGCAATCCGGGGAACCATTGGGAAAAACTGTTTTTT. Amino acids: CASNPGNHWEKLFF. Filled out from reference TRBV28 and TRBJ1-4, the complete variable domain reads DVKVTQSSRYLVKRTGEKVFLECVQDMDHENMFWYRQDPGLGLRLIYFSYDVKMKEKGDIPEGYSVSREKKERFSLILESASTNQTSMYLCASNPGNHWEKLFFGSGTQLSVL.

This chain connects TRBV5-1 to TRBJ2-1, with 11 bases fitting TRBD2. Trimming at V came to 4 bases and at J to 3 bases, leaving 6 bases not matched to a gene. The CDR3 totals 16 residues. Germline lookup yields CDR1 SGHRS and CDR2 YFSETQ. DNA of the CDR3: TGCGCCAGCAGCGGAACAGGGACTAGCGGCTACAATGAGCAGTTCTTC. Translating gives CASSGTGTSGYNEQFF.

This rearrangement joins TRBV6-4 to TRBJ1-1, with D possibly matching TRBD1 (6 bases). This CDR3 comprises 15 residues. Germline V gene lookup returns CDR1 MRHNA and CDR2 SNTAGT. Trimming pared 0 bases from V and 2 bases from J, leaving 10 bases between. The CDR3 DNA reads TGTGCCAGCAGTGACTCACCGGACAGAAACACTGAAGCTTTCTTT. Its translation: CASSDSPDRNTEAFF.

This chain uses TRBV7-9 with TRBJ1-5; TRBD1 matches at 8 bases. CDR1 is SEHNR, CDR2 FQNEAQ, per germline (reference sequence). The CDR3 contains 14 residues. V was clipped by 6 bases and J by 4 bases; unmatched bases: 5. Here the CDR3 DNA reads TGTGCCAGCAGATCGGACAGGGCAAATCAGCCCCAGCATTTT. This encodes CASRSDRANQPQHF.

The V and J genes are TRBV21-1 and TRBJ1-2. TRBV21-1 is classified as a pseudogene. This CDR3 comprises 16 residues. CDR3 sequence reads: CASSKSSGSQNYGYTF. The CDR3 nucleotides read TGTGCCAGCAGCAAATCCAGCGGCAGCCAAAACTATGGCTACACCTTC.

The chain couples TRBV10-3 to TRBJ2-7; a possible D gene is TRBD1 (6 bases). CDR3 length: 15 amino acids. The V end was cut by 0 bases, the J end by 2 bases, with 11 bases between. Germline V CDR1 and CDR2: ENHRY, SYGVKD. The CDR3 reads CAISESGGHPYEQYF. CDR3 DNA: TGTGCCATCAGTGAGTCTGGGGGACACCCCTACGAGCAGTACTTC.

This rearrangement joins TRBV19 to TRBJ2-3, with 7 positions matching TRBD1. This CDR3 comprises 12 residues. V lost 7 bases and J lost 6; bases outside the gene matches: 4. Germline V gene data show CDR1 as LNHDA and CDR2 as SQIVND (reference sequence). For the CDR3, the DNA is TGTGCCAGTAATGACAGGGTGGATACGCAGTATTTT. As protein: CASNDRVDTQYF.

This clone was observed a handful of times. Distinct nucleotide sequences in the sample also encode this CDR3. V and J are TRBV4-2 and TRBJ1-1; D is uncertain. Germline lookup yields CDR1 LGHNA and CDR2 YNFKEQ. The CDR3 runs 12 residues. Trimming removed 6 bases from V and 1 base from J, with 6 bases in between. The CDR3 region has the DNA TGTGCCAGCAGTCCCCAGAACACTGAAGCTTTCTTT. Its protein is CASSPQNTEAFF.

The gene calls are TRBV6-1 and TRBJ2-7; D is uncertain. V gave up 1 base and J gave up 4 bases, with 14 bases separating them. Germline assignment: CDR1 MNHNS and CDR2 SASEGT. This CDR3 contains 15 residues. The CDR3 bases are TGTGCCAGCAGTGAAGTCCAGGTTTTCCCTTACGAGCAGTACTTC. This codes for CASSEVQVFPYEQYF.

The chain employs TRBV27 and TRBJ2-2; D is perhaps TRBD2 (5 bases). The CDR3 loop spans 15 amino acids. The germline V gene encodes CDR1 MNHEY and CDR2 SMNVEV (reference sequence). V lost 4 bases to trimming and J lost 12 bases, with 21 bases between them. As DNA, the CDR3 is TGTGCCAGCAGTTCTGCAAGGCTAGCAGAAAGGAAGCTGTTTTTT. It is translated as CASSSARLAERKLFF.

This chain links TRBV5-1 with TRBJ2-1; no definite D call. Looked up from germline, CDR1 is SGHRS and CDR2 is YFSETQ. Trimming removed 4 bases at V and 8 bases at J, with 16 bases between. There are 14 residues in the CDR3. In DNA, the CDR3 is TGCGCCAGCAGCCTCGGAGCGCTCGGCGATGAGCAGTTCTTC. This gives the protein CASSLGALGDEQFF.

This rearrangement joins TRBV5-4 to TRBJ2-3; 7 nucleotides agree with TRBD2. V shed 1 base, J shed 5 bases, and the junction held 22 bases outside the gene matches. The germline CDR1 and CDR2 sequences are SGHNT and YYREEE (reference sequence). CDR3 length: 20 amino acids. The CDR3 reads CASSLIVFRGDPPVGDTQYF. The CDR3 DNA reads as TGTGCCAGCAGCTTGATCGTCTTCCGGGGGGATCCCCCGGTGGGAGATACGCAGTATTTT.

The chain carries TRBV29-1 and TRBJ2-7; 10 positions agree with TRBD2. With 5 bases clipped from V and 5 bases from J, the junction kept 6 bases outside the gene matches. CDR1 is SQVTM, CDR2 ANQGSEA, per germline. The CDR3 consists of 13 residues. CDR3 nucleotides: TGCAGCGTTTTTAGCGGGAGGAGTAACGAGCAGTACTTC. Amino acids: CSVFSGRSNEQYF.

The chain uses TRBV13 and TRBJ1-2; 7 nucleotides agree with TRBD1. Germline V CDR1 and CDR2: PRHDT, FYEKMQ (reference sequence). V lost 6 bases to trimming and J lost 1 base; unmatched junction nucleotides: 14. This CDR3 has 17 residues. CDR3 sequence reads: CASRSYRWGTDNYGYTF. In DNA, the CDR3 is TGTGCCAGCAGATCTTACCGATGGGGGACAGATAACTATGGCTACACCTTC.

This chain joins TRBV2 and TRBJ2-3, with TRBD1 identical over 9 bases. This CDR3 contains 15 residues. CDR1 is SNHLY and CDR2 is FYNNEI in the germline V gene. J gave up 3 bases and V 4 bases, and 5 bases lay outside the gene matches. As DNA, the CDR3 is TGTGCCAGCAGTGTTCGGGACAGGGTTACAGATACGCAGTATTTT. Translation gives CASSVRDRVTDTQYF.